The table lists the clone carrying this T cell receptor (beta chain) with a few counts. Its antigen is unidentified. This CDR3 comprises 17 residues. Germline loops: CDR1 SGDLS, CDR2 YYNGEE. The J segment lost 2 bases and the V segment lost 0 bases, leaving 3 bases of the junction unmatched. This sample is part of a study of identical twins. TCRdb recomputed calls from the 5' RACE reads with MiXCR, one row per CDR3 protein. The sample lists roughly 350,000 distinct CDR3 sequences, 10% to 15% seen once, with just over 7% in the top ten. Regarding the study as a whole: Out-of-frame alpha sequences shared by twins showed excess low generation probability. Cross-sectional statistical analysis was relied on for the conclusions, without the same donors being followed.

These sequences were also reported in another study, on yellow fever vaccine responses in identical twins. That publication notes: Twins' T cell vaccine responses reportedly looked partly convergent, partly personalized.

Sequenced material: CD8+ T cells sorted from blood. This TCR was recovered from a woman under 30 in good health. The chain couples TRBV9 to TRBJ2-1, with 12 bases lining up with TRBD2. CDR3 protein: CASSVARLAGAYNEQFF. The CDR3 DNA reads TGTGCCAGCAGCGTAGCTCGACTAGCGGGAGCCTACAATGAGCAGTTCTTC.